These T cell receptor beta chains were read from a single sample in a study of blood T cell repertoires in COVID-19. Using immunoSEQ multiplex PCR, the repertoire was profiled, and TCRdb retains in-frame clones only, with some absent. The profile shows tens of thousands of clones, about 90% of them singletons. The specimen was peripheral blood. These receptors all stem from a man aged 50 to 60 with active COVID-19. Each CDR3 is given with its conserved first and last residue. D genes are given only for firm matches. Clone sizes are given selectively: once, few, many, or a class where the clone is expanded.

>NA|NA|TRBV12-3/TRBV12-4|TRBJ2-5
CASSLGQFETQYF
TGTGCCAGCAGTTTAGGACAGTTCGAGACCCAGTACTTC
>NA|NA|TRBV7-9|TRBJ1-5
CASSNDRIYSNQPQHF
TGTGCCAGCAGCAACGACAGAATCTATAGCAATCAGCCCCAGCATTTT
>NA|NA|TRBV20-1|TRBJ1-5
CSASGPGGAQHF
TGCAGTGCTAGTGGTCCGGGGGGGGCCCAGCATTTT
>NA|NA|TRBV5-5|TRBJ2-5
CASSFSSGTVNKETQYF
TGTGCCAGCAGCTTTTCGTCCGGGACTGTGAATAAAGAGACCCAGTACTTC
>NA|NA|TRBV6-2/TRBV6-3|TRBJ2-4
CASSYSPDRINQNIQYF
TGTGCCAGCAGTTACTCTCCCGACAGAATAAACCAAAACATTCAGTACTTC
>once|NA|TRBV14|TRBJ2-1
CASSQSGWNEQFF
TGTGCCAGCAGCCAGTCGGGGTGGAATGAGCAGTTCTTC
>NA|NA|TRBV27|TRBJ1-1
CASSPGHASSTEAFF
TGTGCCAGCAGTCCTGGGCACGCGTCGAGTACTGAAGCTTTCTTT
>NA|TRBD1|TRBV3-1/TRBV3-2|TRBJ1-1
CASSQVTGGTEAFF
TGTGCCAGCAGCCAAGTAACAGGGGGCACTGAAGCTTTCTTT
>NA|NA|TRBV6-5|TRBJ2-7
CATISWAYEQYF
TGTGCCACTATTAGCTGGGCCTACGAGCAGTACTTC
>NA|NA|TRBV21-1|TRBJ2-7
CASSEEPTYEQYF
TGTGCCAGCAGCGAGGAACCGACCTACGAGCAGTACTTC
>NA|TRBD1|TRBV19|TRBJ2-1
CASSPRTGTYNEQFF
TGTGCCAGTAGTCCTCGGACAGGGACCTACAATGAGCAGTTCTTC
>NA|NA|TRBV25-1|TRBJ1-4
CASSDQQKRSEKLFF
TGTGCCAGCAGTGACCAACAAAAACGGAGTGAAAAACTGTTTTTT